This T cell receptor beta chain was sequenced in a study of molecular identifiers for immune sequencing clone quantification (dated 2018 in TCRdb). As for the study more broadly: In a replicate experiment, RNA from around 20,000 or 100,000 naive CD8 T cells was split into five aliquots, four of which were sequenced. This methods study benchmarked molecular-identifier clustering-based TCR repertoire sequencing (MIDCIRS) and TCR RNA copy counting, using CD8 T cells to do so. The investigation overall reported the following: Spiked-in Jurkat TCR RNA equal to a single cell's worth was reported to be detectable even within 1,100,000 naive CD8 T cells. In CMV-specific effector cells, clones with more than 20 RNA copies contained over 98% of molecules, whereas in naive cells such clones contained under 1% of molecules. About 3 recovered TCR RNA copies per cell were obtained by modeling, versus about ten by digital PCR, implying a capture efficiency of roughly 32%. Highly expanded clone sizes could be underestimated because identical TCR molecules may share a barcode. When barcode sub-clustering was left out, chimeric consensus sequences inflated TCR diversity, with chimeras reaching as high as 47%. Spiked-in Jurkat TCR RNA (around nine copies' worth), which is not part of the donor repertoire, was contained in the naive libraries.

About this clonotype itself: It has no known antigen specificity. As the CDR3 is not closed by the conserved phenylalanine or tryptophan, this likely results from a read error.

Naive CD8 T cell libraries were made from 20,000 to 1,000,000 sorted cells using 10%, 30% or 50% of purified RNA. On a BD FACSAria II, naive CD8 T cells were FACS-sorted as CD8+CD4-CCR7+CD45RA+ and collected into RLT Plus buffer. To test detection sensitivity, Jurkat RNA equal to approximately 10 TCR copies was added to samples of about 20,000-1,000,000 naive CD8 T cells. Enrichment of CD8 T cells was performed with RosetteSep CD8+ T Cell Enrichment Cocktail and Ficoll-Paque, after which ACK red cell lysis was carried out. The receptor library was made with PCR. Sequencing instrument: NextSeq 500. Bulk TCR libraries were prepared as previously described, using TCR primers listed in Table S5. Total RNA was purified with the Qiagen AllPrep DNA/RNA kit. Reads from multiple sequencing runs of the same library were pooled before analysis. Per the authors' processing: Reads were retained only if an exact TCR constant sequence was present, and the retained reads were trimmed to 150 nt and grouped according to their 12-nt molecular barcodes. Within each barcode group, reads were sub-clustered at a 15% Levenshtein threshold, and quality-weighted consensus sequences were built per RNA molecule. Non-functional sequences were discarded, and so were lower-count sequences lying one edit away from another sequence. Based on a fit of two negative binomial distributions, barcode sub-clusters having less than 20% of the maximum read count were discarded. The raw public reads went through TCRdb reprocessing: fastp at Q25, MiXCR clone calling, in-frame beta chains kept. When rows share a CDR3 protein, they turn into one entry using the most common DNA and genes. The V and J calls follow TCRdb's processing rather than the paper's. Here the sample has more than 85,000 distinct CDR3 sequences; roughly a third occur a single time. The ten largest clones add up to around 3.9% of the sample.

V is trimmed back by 6 bases and J by 2 bases, and the junction contains 8 bases that no gene match accounts for. The germline V gene encodes CDR1 DFQATT and CDR2 SNEGSKA (reference sequence). The CDR3 is 14 residues long, counting both termini. The CDR3 DNA has 42 bases and is translated from base 1. The chain links TRBV20-1 with TRBJ2-7; 9 central nucleotides agree with TRBD1. The sequenced sample consisted of naive CD8+ T cells from blood, with Jurkat cell RNA spiked in. In light of the paper, this sample's cell subset or site label describes: FACS-sorted CD8+CD4-CCR7+CD45RA+ naive T cells. The TCR originated in a human donor in good health. Some libraries in this study had Jurkat cell RNA spiked in. CDR3 loop: CSADGQGHAYEQYL. The nucleotide sequence is given as TGCAGTGCCGACGGACAGGGGCACGCCTACGAGCAGTACCTC.